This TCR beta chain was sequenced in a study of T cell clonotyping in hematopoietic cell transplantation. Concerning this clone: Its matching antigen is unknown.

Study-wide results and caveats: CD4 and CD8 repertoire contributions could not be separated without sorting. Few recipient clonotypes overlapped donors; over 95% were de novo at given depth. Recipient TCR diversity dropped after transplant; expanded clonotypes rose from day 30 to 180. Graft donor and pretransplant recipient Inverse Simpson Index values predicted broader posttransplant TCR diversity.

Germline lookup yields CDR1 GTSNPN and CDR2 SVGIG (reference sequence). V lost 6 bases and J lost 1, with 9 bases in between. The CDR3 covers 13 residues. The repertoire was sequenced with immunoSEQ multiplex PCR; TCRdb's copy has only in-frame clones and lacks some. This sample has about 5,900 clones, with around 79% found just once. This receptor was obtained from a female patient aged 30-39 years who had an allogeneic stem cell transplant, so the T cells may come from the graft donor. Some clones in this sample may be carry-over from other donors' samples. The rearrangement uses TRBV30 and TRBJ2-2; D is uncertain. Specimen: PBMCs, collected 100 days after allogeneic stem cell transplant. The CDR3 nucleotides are TGTGCCTGCCAGGCCAAGAACACCGGGGAGCTGTTTTTT. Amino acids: CACQAKNTGELFF.